These T cell receptor beta chains were read from a single sample in a study of OX40 agonist ivuxolimab in advanced cancers. Measured with immunoSEQ multiplex PCR; TCRdb has only the in-frame clones, and not every one. This sample has 65,000 to 75,000 clones, with 85% found just once. The material sequenced was CD4+ or CD8+ T cells sorted from blood, taken in a trial of the OX40 agonist ivuxolimab. These receptors were collected from an adult with an advanced solid tumor such as melanoma, head and neck, liver or kidney cancer. Each CDR3 is given with its conserved first and last residue. The D gene is left open where the match is weak. Not all rows give a size; the values are once, few, many and, for expanded clones, a class.

abundance | d_gene | j_gene | v_gene | CDR3aa
- | TRBD1 | TRBJ2-2 | TRBV7-2 | CASSRQGVPLGELFF
once | - | TRBJ2-3 | TRBV18 | CASSPSFGGGDTQYF
- | - | TRBJ2-7 | TRBV27 | CASSPSLGQTPYEQYF
- | - | TRBJ2-5 | TRBV14 | CASSQGGETQYF
- | - | TRBJ1-2 | TRBV30 | CAWSVLGRANYGYTF
- | TRBD1 | TRBJ2-1 | TRBV5-1 | CASSLGTGGINEQFF
- | TRBD2 | TRBJ2-1 | TRBV7-3 | CASSPGTSVGEQFF
- | - | TRBJ2-1 | TRBV7-3 | CASSLGTGNYNEQFF
once | - | TRBJ1-1 | TRBV28 | CASSFQNTEAFF
- | - | TRBJ1-5 | TRBV28 | CASSSSSGRNQPQHF
few | - | TRBJ2-5 | TRBV7-9 | CASSLGRTSTLKETQYF
- | TRBD1 | TRBJ1-1 | TRBV10-2 | CASSQIGGQLTEAFF
few | TRBD2 | TRBJ2-7 | TRBV5-1 | CASSRVAGGLIYEQYF
- | - | TRBJ2-7 | TRBV21-1 | CASSKPGTGEVGGQSSYEQYF
- | TRBD2 | TRBJ2-7 | TRBV5-7 | CASSLELAGGPGYEQYF
- | - | TRBJ2-7 | TRBV5-1 | CASSTDTEQYF
- | TRBD1 | TRBJ1-1 | TRBV5-6 | CASSLTGGNTEAFF
- | - | TRBJ1-3 | TRBV5-1 | CASSLDARDSGNTIYF
- | TRBD2 | TRBJ2-2 | TRBV19 | CASSISLAGATGELFF
- | - | TRBJ2-1 | TRBV7-2 | CASSLGGNSNEQFF
- | - | TRBJ2-7 | TRBV5-1 | CASSLSGQVSSEQYF
once | TRBD1 | TRBJ2-7 | TRBV18 | CASTDRGVPYEQYF
- | - | TRBJ1-3 | TRBV19 | CASSPRPNFGNTIYF
many | TRBD1 | TRBJ2-1 | TRBV7-2 | CASSLDRANEQFF
- | - | TRBJ2-7 | TRBV9 | CASSPRQRTYEQYF
- | - | TRBJ2-5 | TRBV11-2 | CASSRQYQETQYF
- | - | TRBJ2-5 | TRBV7-9 | CASSLGLSQETQYF
- | TRBD1 | TRBJ2-7 | TRBV6-5 | CASSWELTGEDEQYF
- | - | TRBJ1-5 | TRBV5-1 | CASSAVGSPGQPQHF
- | TRBD1 | TRBJ1-4 | TRBV6-1 | CASTPQGAKLFF
- | - | TRBJ1-1 | TRBV18 | CASSPWGGSGSGGSTEAFF
few | - | TRBJ1-3 | TRBV11-2 | CASSKLTDSGNTIYF
- | TRBD1 | TRBJ1-2 | TRBV30 | CAWSSLDRVLGYTF
- | - | TRBJ1-1 | TRBV18 | CASSPPGVPDTEAFF
- | - | TRBJ2-3 | TRBV5-5 | CASKPSGGTDTQYF
- | TRBD2 | TRBJ2-2 | TRBV18 | CASSTYYYSSGSTGELFF
- | - | TRBJ2-5 | TRBV7-3 | CASSARPGPQETQYF
- | - | TRBJ1-4 | TRBV7-9 | CASSLAPKSGKLFF
few | TRBD1 | TRBJ2-7 | TRBV9 | CASSVTGTGTYEQYF
- | - | TRBJ1-2 | TRBV28 | CASSRGEGPGYTF
- | - | TRBJ2-1 | TRBV5-6 | CASTRWGRPYNEQFF
- | TRBD1 | TRBJ1-5 | TRBV10-3 | CAISASAPGQGNNQPQHF
- | - | TRBJ2-7 | TRBV29-1 | CSVVVGGGDEQYF
- | TRBD2 | TRBJ2-3 | TRBV7-2 | CASSLGGSISDTQYF
- | TRBD2 | TRBJ2-1 | TRBV27 | CASSLLAGGSYNEQFF
- | - | TRBJ1-1 | TRBV6-1 | CASSDPFGVDTEAFF
- | - | TRBJ2-7 | TRBV4-1 | CASSQPRDRSYEQYF
- | - | TRBJ2-5 | TRBV18 | CASSPPPGVETQYF
- | TRBD1 | TRBJ2-7 | TRBV6-1 | CASRWTGRGDEQYF
- | TRBD1 | TRBJ2-3 | TRBV4-1 | CASSQAGTEADTQYF
- | TRBD1 | TRBJ1-6 | TRBV28 | CASRQLDRDNSPLHF
- | - | TRBJ1-2 | TRBV6-5 | CASSYSIPLDNYGYTF
- | TRBD1 | TRBJ1-5 | TRBV5-8 | CASSLWDSLIPIF
- | TRBD1 | TRBJ1-4 | TRBV5-4 | CASSIGQGAEKLFF
- | - | TRBJ2-6 | TRBV19 | CASSIEGSGANVLTF
- | - | TRBJ1-6 | TRBV2 | CASSERIGNSPLHF
few | TRBD1 | TRBJ2-7 | TRBV5-1 | CASSTRTGVDEQYF